This record concerns one T cell receptor beta chain sequence. This entry is derived from a study of blood T cell repertoires in COVID-19. The cohort comprised adults aged 18 to 89 years residing in about two dozen US areas. Germline V CDR1 and CDR2: SGDLS, YYNGEE. This CDR3 region has 15 residues. Deletions cut 4 bases from V and 3 bases from J, with 16 bases between. Generated by immunoSEQ multiplex PCR, the TCRdb table keeps only in-frame clones and is missing some. Of about 410,000 clones listed, 90% are singletons. The source of this sequence is a man aged 18 to 29 who had recovered from COVID-19. V gene TRBV9 combines with J gene TRBJ1-2; D unclear. The specimen sequenced was PBMCs or T cells enriched from blood (not recorded which). The CDR3 nucleotides read TGTGCCAGCAGCCCCGACCCGGGGTGGGACTATGGCTACACCTTC. This encodes CASSPDPGWDYGYTF.